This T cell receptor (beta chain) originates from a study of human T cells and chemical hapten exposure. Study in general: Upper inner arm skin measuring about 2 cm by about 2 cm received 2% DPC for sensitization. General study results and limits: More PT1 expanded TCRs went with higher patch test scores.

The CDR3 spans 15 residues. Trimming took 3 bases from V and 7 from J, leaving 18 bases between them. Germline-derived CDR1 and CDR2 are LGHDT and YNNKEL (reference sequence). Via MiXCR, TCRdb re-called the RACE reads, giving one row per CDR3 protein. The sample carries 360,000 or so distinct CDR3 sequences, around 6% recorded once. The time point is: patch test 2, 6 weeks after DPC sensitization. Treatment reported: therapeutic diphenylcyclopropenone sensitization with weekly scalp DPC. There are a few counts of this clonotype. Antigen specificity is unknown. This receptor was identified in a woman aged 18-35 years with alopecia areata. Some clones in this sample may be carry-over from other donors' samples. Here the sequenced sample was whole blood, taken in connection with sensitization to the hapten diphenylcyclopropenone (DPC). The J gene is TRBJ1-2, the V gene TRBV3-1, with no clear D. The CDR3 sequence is CASSHIGRTVFGYTF. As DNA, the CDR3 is TGTGCCAGCAGCCATATAGGTAGAACAGTTTTTGGCTACACCTTC. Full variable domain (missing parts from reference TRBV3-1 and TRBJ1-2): DTAVSQTPKYLVTQMGNDKSIKCEQNLGHDTMYWYKQDSKKFLKIMFSYNNKELIINETVPNRFSPKSPDKAHLNLHINSLELGDSAVYFCASSHIGRTVFGYTFGSGTRLTVV.